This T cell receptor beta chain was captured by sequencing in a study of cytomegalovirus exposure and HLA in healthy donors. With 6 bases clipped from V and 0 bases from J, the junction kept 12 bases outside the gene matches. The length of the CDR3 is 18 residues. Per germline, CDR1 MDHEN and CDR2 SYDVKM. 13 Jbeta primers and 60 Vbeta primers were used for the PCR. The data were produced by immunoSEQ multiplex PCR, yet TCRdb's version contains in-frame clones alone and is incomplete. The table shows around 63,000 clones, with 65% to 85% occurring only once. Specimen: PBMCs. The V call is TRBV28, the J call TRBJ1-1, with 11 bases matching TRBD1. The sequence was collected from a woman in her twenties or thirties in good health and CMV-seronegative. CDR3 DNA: TGTGCCAGCAGGACCCCCGGGACAGGGGGGCCAATGAACACTGAAGCTTTCTTT. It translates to CASRTPGTGGPMNTEAFF.